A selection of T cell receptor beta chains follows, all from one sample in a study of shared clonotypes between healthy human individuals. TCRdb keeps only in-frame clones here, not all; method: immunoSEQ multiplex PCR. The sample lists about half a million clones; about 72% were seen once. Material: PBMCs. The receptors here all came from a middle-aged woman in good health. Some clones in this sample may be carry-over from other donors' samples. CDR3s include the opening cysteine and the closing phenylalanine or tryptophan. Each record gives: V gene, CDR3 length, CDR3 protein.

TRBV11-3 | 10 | CATYPGPQHF
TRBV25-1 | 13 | CASSEYFSSEAFF
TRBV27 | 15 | CASIRYLGFHGEQYF
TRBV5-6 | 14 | CASSFRGGNTEAFF
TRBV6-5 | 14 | CASGQAGSNQPQHF
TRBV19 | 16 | CASKVLAGGPGDTQYF
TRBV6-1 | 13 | CASSPDREETQYF
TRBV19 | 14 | CATTRQGVYNEQFF
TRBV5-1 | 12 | CASSSQGDTQYF
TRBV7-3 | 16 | CASSLGQVSAGNTIYF
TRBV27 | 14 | CASKPGQRSGEQYF
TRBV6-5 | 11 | CASSYEGGQFF
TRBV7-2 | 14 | CASSLTAVAGGYTF
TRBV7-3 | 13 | CASSLTGDYGYTF
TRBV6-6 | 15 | CASSFKREHAYEQYF
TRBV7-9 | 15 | CASSLPRSSYNEQFF